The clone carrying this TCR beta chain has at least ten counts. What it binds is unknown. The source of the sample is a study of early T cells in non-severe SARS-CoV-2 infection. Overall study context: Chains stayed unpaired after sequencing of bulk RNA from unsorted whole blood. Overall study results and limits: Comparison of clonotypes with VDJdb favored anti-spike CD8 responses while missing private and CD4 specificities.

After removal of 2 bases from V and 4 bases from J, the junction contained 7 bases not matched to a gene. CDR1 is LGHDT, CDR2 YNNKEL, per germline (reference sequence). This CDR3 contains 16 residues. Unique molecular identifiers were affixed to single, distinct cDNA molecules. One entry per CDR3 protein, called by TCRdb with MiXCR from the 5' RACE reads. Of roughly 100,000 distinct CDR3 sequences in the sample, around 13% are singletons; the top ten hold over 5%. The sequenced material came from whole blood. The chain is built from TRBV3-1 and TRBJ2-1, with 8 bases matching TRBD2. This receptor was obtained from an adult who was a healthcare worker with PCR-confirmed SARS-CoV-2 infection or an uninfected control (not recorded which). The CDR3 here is CASSQWGGLEYNEQFF. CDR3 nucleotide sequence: TGTGCCAGCAGCCAATGGGGGGGACTAGAGTACAATGAGCAGTTCTTC.